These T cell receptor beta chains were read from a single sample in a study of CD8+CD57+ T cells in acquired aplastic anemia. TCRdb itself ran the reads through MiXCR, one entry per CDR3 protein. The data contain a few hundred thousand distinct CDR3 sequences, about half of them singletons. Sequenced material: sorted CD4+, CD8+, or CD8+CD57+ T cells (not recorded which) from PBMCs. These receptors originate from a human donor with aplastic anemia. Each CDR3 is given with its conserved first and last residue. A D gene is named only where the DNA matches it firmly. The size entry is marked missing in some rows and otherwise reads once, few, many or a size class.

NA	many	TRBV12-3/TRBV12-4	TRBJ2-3	CASGISSTDTQYF	TGTGCCAGCGGTATCTCTAGCACAGATACGCAGTATTTT
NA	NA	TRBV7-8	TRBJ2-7	CAWSNAWDYEQYF	TGTGCCTGGAGTAACGCTTGGGACTACGAGCAGTACTTC
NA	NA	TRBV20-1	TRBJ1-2	CSARPTGRTGNTF	TGCAGTGCTAGACCCACAGGGAGGACTGGAAACACCTTC
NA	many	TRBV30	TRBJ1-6	CAWSVEGGSPLHF	TGTGCCTGGAGTGTAGAGGGCGGTTCACCCCTCCACTTT
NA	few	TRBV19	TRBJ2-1	CASSMGSGGGDEQFF	TGTGCCAGTAGTATGGGGTCAGGGGGAGGGGATGAGCAGTTCTTC
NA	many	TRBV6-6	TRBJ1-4	CASSNAQNEKLFF	TGTGCCAGCAGTAACGCTCAGAATGAAAAACTGTTTTTT
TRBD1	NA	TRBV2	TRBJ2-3	CASSFQGPTGETQYF	TGTGCCAGCAGTTTCCAGGGGCCGACAGGGGAGACCCAGTATTTT
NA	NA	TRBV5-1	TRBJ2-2	CASSWETNTGELFF	TGCGCCAGCAGCTGGGAAACGAACACCGGGGAGCTGTTTTTT
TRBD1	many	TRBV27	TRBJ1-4	CASRRQGGKLFF	TGTGCCAGCAGGAGACAGGGGGGAAAACTGTTTTTT
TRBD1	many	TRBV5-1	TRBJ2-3	CASSTEQGATQYF	TGCGCCAGCAGCACCGAACAGGGGGCGACGCAGTATTTT
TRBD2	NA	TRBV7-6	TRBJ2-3	CASSQVGGSTDTQYF	TGTGCCAGCAGCCAGGTGGGGGGGAGCACAGATACGCAGTATTTT
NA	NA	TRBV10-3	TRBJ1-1	CAISDQGKMNTEAFF	TGTGCCATCAGTGATCAGGGGAAGATGAACACTGAAGCTTTCTTT
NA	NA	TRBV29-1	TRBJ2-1	CSVRLLQGWYEQFF	TGCAGCGTTAGACTTCTACAGGGATGGTATGAGCAGTTCTTC
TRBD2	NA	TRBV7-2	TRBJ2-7	CASNSRTSGGMYEQYF	TGTGCCAGCAACTCCCGGACTAGCGGGGGTATGTACGAGCAGTACTTC
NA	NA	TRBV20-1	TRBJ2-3	CSARVGETDTQYF	TGCAGTGCTAGAGTGGGGGAGACAGATACGCAGTATTTT
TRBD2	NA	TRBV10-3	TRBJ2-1	CAISESAGGSSYNEQFF	TGTGCCATCAGTGAGTCAGCGGGGGGCAGCTCCTACAATGAGCAGTTCTTC
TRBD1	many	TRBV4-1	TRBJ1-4	CASSQHTGGDEKLFF	TGCGCCAGCAGCCAACACACAGGGGGGGATGAAAAACTGTTTTTT
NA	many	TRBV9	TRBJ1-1	CASSVEVVGGFTEAFF	TGTGCCAGCAGCGTAGAGGTGGTGGGGGGTTTCACTGAAGCTTTCTTT
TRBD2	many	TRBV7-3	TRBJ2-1	CASGKAGAAQNEQFF	TGTGCCAGTGGTAAAGCGGGGGCCGCTCAGAATGAGCAGTTCTTC
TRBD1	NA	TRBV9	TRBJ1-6	CTSSVATAGQANSPLHF	TGTACCAGCAGCGTAGCGACCGCAGGACAGGCGAACTCACCCCTCCACTTT
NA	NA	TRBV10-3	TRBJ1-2	CAISQQAAEGYTF	TGTGCCATCAGTCAACAGGCTGCGGAGGGCTACACCTTC
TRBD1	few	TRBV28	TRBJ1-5	CASTRTGGQWGSQHF	TGTGCCAGCACTCGGACAGGGGGCCAGTGGGGGTCCCAGCATTTT
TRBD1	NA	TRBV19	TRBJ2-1	CASRHPGQINEQFF	TGTGCCAGCAGACACCCGGGACAGATCAATGAGCAGTTCTTC
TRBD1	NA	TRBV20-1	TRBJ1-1	CSARGWAGGGMNTEAFF	TGCAGTGCTAGAGGCTGGGCAGGGGGGGGGATGAACACTGAAGCTTTCTTT
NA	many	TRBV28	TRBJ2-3	CASTRVLSTDTQYF	TGTGCCAGCACAAGGGTCCTTAGCACAGATACGCAGTATTTT